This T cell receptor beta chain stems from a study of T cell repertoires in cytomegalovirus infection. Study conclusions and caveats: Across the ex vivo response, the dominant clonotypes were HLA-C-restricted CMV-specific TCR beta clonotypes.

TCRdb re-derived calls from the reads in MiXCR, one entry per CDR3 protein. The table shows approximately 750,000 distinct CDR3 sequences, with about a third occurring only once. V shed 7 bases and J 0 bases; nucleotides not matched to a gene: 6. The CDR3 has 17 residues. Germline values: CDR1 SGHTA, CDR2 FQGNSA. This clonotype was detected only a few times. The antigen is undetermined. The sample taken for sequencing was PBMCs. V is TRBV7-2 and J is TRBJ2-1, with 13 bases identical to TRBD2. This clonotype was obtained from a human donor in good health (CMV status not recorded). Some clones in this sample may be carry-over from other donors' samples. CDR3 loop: CASIRTSGGSSYNEQFF. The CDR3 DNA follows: TGTGCCAGCATAAGGACTAGCGGGGGTAGCTCCTACAATGAGCAGTTCTTC.